These T cell receptor beta chains were read from a single sample in a study of blood T cell repertoires in COVID-19. Data came from immunoSEQ multiplex PCR; TCRdb stores just in-frame clones and leaves some out. The sample records about 400,000 clones, roughly 86% being singletons. Input material: peripheral blood. These receptors all come from a human donor in a cohort sampled during active COVID-19. CDR3s include the opening cysteine and the closing phenylalanine or tryptophan. D genes are given only for firm matches. Not every row has a clone size; where given, it reads once, few, many or a size class.

abundance: .; v_gene: TRBV30; j_gene: TRBJ1-2; d_gene: .; CDR3aa: CAWSPGRDYGYTF; CDR3nt: TGTGCCTGGAGTCCAGGGAGGGACTATGGCTACACCTTC
abundance: few; v_gene: TRBV7-2; j_gene: TRBJ2-7; d_gene: .; CDR3aa: CASSLYAGYEQYF; CDR3nt: TGTGCCAGCAGCTTATACGCGGGCTACGAGCAGTACTTC
abundance: .; v_gene: TRBV7-8; j_gene: TRBJ1-1; d_gene: TRBD1; CDR3aa: CASSLVITGGILGNTEAFF; CDR3nt: TGTGCCAGCAGCTTAGTAATAACAGGGGGCATATTGGGGAACACTGAAGCTTTCTTT
abundance: .; v_gene: TRBV6-1; j_gene: TRBJ1-3; d_gene: TRBD1; CDR3aa: CASSDHRGISGNTIYF; CDR3nt: TGTGCCAGCAGTGACCACAGGGGGATCTCTGGAAACACCATATATTTT
abundance: few; v_gene: TRBV5-4; j_gene: TRBJ1-1; d_gene: .; CDR3aa: CASSLNRGNTEAFF; CDR3nt: TGTGCCAGCAGCTTGAACCGGGGGAACACTGAAGCTTTCTTT
abundance: .; v_gene: TRBV12-3/TRBV12-4; j_gene: TRBJ2-2; d_gene: .; CDR3aa: CASTRTSPGELFF; CDR3nt: TGTGCCAGCACAAGAACTAGTCCCGGGGAGCTGTTTTTT
abundance: .; v_gene: TRBV7-8; j_gene: TRBJ2-1; d_gene: TRBD2; CDR3aa: CASSPRTSGRGTYIEQFF; CDR3nt: TGTGCCAGCAGCCCCAGGACTAGCGGGAGGGGCACTTACATAGAGCAGTTCTTC
abundance: .; v_gene: TRBV19; j_gene: TRBJ2-5; d_gene: .; CDR3aa: CASSPTDSRGTQYF; CDR3nt: TGTGCCAGTAGTCCTACGGACTCACGAGGGACCCAGTACTTC
abundance: .; v_gene: TRBV7-8; j_gene: TRBJ2-1; d_gene: .; CDR3aa: CASSFLGAYNEQFF; CDR3nt: TGTGCCAGCAGCTTCCTCGGGGCCTACAATGAGCAGTTCTTC
abundance: once; v_gene: TRBV5-1; j_gene: TRBJ2-7; d_gene: TRBD1; CDR3aa: CASSSGQGAYEQYF; CDR3nt: TGCGCCAGCAGTTCCGGACAGGGGGCCTACGAGCAGTACTTC
abundance: .; v_gene: TRBV7-2; j_gene: TRBJ1-2; d_gene: .; CDR3aa: CASSSFQGYGYTF; CDR3nt: TGTGCCAGCAGCTCATTCCAGGGGTATGGCTACACCTTC
abundance: .; v_gene: TRBV30; j_gene: TRBJ1-4; d_gene: TRBD1; CDR3aa: CAWSEGTGVEKLFF; CDR3nt: TGTGCCTGGAGTGAGGGGACAGGGGTCGAAAAACTGTTTTTT
abundance: .; v_gene: TRBV11-2; j_gene: TRBJ2-3; d_gene: TRBD2; CDR3aa: CASSLIPREATDTQYF; CDR3nt: TGTGCCAGCAGCTTAATCCCGCGGGAGGCCACAGATACGCAGTATTTT
abundance: .; v_gene: TRBV14; j_gene: TRBJ1-2; d_gene: .; CDR3aa: CASSLTPNYGYTF; CDR3nt: TGTGCCAGCAGCCTGACACCCAACTATGGCTACACCTTC
abundance: .; v_gene: TRBV5-1; j_gene: TRBJ1-1; d_gene: TRBD1; CDR3aa: CASSLTGGSSNTEAFF; CDR3nt: TGCGCCAGCAGCTTAACAGGGGGCTCTTCGAACACTGAAGCTTTCTTT
abundance: .; v_gene: TRBV2; j_gene: TRBJ2-1; d_gene: TRBD2; CDR3aa: CASIRLAGAQKQFF; CDR3nt: TGTGCCAGCATCCGACTAGCGGGGGCTCAAAAGCAGTTCTTC
abundance: .; v_gene: TRBV12-3/TRBV12-4; j_gene: TRBJ1-1; d_gene: .; CDR3aa: CASSRVTKAFF; CDR3nt: TGTGCCAGCAGCCGAGTTACCAAGGCTTTCTTT
abundance: .; v_gene: TRBV18; j_gene: TRBJ2-7; d_gene: .; CDR3aa: CASSPQVNYEQYF; CDR3nt: TGTGCCAGCTCACCCCAGGTAAACTACGAGCAGTACTTC
abundance: .; v_gene: TRBV12-3/TRBV12-4; j_gene: TRBJ2-7; d_gene: TRBD1; CDR3aa: CASRRTGIHEQYF; CDR3nt: TGTGCCAGCCGACGGACAGGGATCCACGAGCAGTACTTC
abundance: few; v_gene: TRBV3-1/TRBV3-2; j_gene: TRBJ2-7; d_gene: .; CDR3aa: CASSPTAPSYEQYF; CDR3nt: TGTGCCAGCAGCCCCACCGCCCCCAGCTACGAGCAGTACTTC
abundance: .; v_gene: TRBV3-1/TRBV3-2; j_gene: TRBJ2-7; d_gene: TRBD2; CDR3aa: CASRQGLAVAYEQYF; CDR3nt: TGTGCCAGCCGCCAAGGGCTAGCGGTGGCCTACGAGCAGTACTTC
abundance: .; v_gene: TRBV5-6; j_gene: TRBJ1-2; d_gene: TRBD1; CDR3aa: CASSLVSGQEYYGYTF; CDR3nt: TGTGCCAGCAGCTTGGTCTCGGGACAGGAATACTATGGCTACACCTTC
abundance: .; v_gene: TRBV24-1; j_gene: TRBJ2-3; d_gene: TRBD2; CDR3aa: CATGKAGAKTDTQYF; CDR3nt: TGTGCCACGGGAAAAGCGGGAGCGAAAACAGATACGCAGTATTTT
abundance: .; v_gene: TRBV30; j_gene: TRBJ2-5; d_gene: .; CDR3aa: CAWSVLGRVKETQYF; CDR3nt: TGTGCCTGGAGTGTACTTGGCAGGGTGAAAGAGACCCAGTACTTC
abundance: once; v_gene: TRBV28; j_gene: TRBJ1-2; d_gene: TRBD1; CDR3aa: CASSPAGGRGQFNHGYTF; CDR3nt: TGTGCCAGCAGCCCCGCGGGGGGACGGGGACAGTTTAACCATGGCTACACCTTC
abundance: .; v_gene: TRBV19; j_gene: TRBJ2-1; d_gene: TRBD2; CDR3aa: CASSIASGNYNEQFF; CDR3nt: TGTGCCAGTAGTATAGCTAGCGGGAACTACAATGAGCAGTTCTTC
abundance: once; v_gene: TRBV27; j_gene: TRBJ2-5; d_gene: TRBD2; CDR3aa: CASSLEPSGRSQYF; CDR3nt: TGTGCCAGCAGTTTAGAGCCTAGCGGGAGGTCCCAGTACTTC
abundance: .; v_gene: TRBV7-8; j_gene: TRBJ2-2; d_gene: .; CDR3aa: CASSLSPTGELFF; CDR3nt: TGTGCCAGCAGCTTAAGCCCCACCGGGGAGCTGTTTTTT
abundance: few; v_gene: TRBV28; j_gene: TRBJ1-4; d_gene: .; CDR3aa: CASSPAGGEKLFF; CDR3nt: TGTGCCAGCAGCCCCGCCGGGGGGGAAAAACTGTTTTTT
abundance: .; v_gene: TRBV15; j_gene: TRBJ2-6; d_gene: .; CDR3aa: CATSGTGNSGANVLTF; CDR3nt: TGTGCCACCAGCGGAACAGGGAACTCTGGGGCCAACGTCCTGACTTTC
abundance: .; v_gene: TRBV7-8; j_gene: TRBJ2-1; d_gene: TRBD2; CDR3aa: CASTPRASGTLPNNEQFF; CDR3nt: TGTGCCAGCACCCCACGGGCTAGCGGGACCCTTCCTAACAATGAGCAGTTCTTC
abundance: .; v_gene: TRBV7-3; j_gene: TRBJ2-3; d_gene: .; CDR3aa: CASSSNQDTQYF; CDR3nt: TGTGCCAGCAGCTCCAACCAGGATACGCAGTATTTT
abundance: .; v_gene: TRBV19; j_gene: TRBJ1-2; d_gene: TRBD1; CDR3aa: CASSPPGQGATGYTF; CDR3nt: TGTGCCAGTAGCCCCCCGGGACAGGGGGCTACTGGCTACACCTTC
abundance: .; v_gene: TRBV4-1; j_gene: TRBJ2-7; d_gene: .; CDR3aa: CASSQQAGFTYEQYF; CDR3nt: TGCGCCAGCAGCCAACAGGCGGGCTTCACCTACGAGCAGTACTTC
abundance: .; v_gene: TRBV5-1; j_gene: TRBJ1-4; d_gene: .; CDR3aa: CASRAGVNEKLFF; CDR3nt: TGCGCCAGCAGAGCGGGTGTCAATGAAAAACTGTTTTTT
abundance: .; v_gene: TRBV7-2; j_gene: TRBJ2-6; d_gene: .; CDR3aa: CASSIYPSSGANVLTF; CDR3nt: TGTGCCAGCAGCATATATCCGAGCTCTGGGGCCAACGTCCTGACTTTC
abundance: .; v_gene: TRBV27; j_gene: TRBJ2-3; d_gene: .; CDR3aa: CASSLGAGLADTQYF; CDR3nt: TGTGCCAGCAGTTTAGGGGCGGGGTTGGCAGATACGCAGTATTTT
abundance: .; v_gene: TRBV30; j_gene: TRBJ2-5; d_gene: TRBD2; CDR3aa: CAWGGELAGVETQYF; CDR3nt: TGTGCCTGGGGAGGTGAACTAGCGGGAGTTGAGACCCAGTACTTC
abundance: .; v_gene: TRBV10-2; j_gene: TRBJ1-1; d_gene: .; CDR3aa: CASSEYSRENTEAFF; CDR3nt: TGCGCCAGCAGTGAGTACTCCCGGGAGAACACTGAAGCTTTCTTT
abundance: .; v_gene: TRBV5-8; j_gene: TRBJ1-6; d_gene: .; CDR3aa: CASSLGRGDSPLHF; CDR3nt: TGTGCCAGCAGCTTGGGACGGGGGGATTCACCCCTCCACTTT
abundance: .; v_gene: TRBV15; j_gene: TRBJ2-3; d_gene: .; CDR3aa: CATSREIGRTDTQYF; CDR3nt: TGTGCCACCAGCAGAGAGATAGGGAGGACAGATACGCAGTATTTT
abundance: .; v_gene: TRBV6-2/TRBV6-3; j_gene: TRBJ2-7; d_gene: TRBD1; CDR3aa: CASSYSRGTGEDEQYF; CDR3nt: TGTGCCAGCAGTTACTCGAGGGGGACAGGGGAGGACGAGCAGTACTTC
abundance: once; v_gene: TRBV5-1; j_gene: TRBJ2-3; d_gene: TRBD2; CDR3aa: CASSLWLAGGSGTQYF; CDR3nt: TGCGCCAGCAGCTTGTGGCTAGCGGGAGGGTCTGGTACGCAGTATTTT
abundance: .; v_gene: TRBV30; j_gene: TRBJ1-1; d_gene: .; CDR3aa: CAWNSRVMVTEAFF; CDR3nt: TGTGCCTGGAATTCGAGGGTTATGGTAACTGAAGCTTTCTTT
abundance: .; v_gene: TRBV7-3; j_gene: TRBJ1-1; d_gene: .; CDR3aa: CASSSHSGEAFF; CDR3nt: TGTGCCAGCAGCTCCCATAGCGGGGAAGCTTTCTTT
abundance: .; v_gene: TRBV27; j_gene: TRBJ2-3; d_gene: TRBD2; CDR3aa: CASSLGLAGGRLYF; CDR3nt: TGTGCCAGCAGTTTGGGACTAGCGGGGGGTCGGCTGTATTTT
abundance: .; v_gene: TRBV3-1/TRBV3-2; j_gene: TRBJ2-7; d_gene: .; CDR3aa: CASSLRAGSYEQYF; CDR3nt: TGTGCCAGCAGCCTGCGGGCGGGATCCTACGAGCAGTACTTC
abundance: .; v_gene: TRBV19; j_gene: TRBJ2-1; d_gene: TRBD2; CDR3aa: CASSMRREPYNEQFF; CDR3nt: TGTGCCAGTAGTATGAGGCGGGAGCCTTACAATGAGCAGTTCTTC
abundance: .; v_gene: TRBV18; j_gene: TRBJ2-3; d_gene: TRBD2; CDR3aa: CASSILAGGITDTQYF; CDR3nt: TGTGCCAGCTCAATACTAGCGGGGGGAATCACAGATACGCAGTATTTT
abundance: .; v_gene: TRBV3-1/TRBV3-2; j_gene: TRBJ2-7; d_gene: TRBD1; CDR3aa: CASSQGLGKGAIYEQYF; CDR3nt: TGTGCCAGCAGCCAAGGTCTGGGGAAGGGGGCAATCTACGAGCAGTACTTC